Listed below are T cell receptor beta chains from one sample, sequenced in a study of blood T cell repertoires in COVID-19. Data came from immunoSEQ multiplex PCR; TCRdb stores just in-frame clones and leaves some out. The repertoire holds about 45,000 clones, with roughly four fifths as singletons. The specimen sequenced was peripheral blood. Receptor source: a human donor in a cohort sampled during active COVID-19. CDR3s include the opening cysteine and the closing phenylalanine or tryptophan. The D gene is left open where the match is weak. The size entry is marked missing in some rows and otherwise reads once, few, many or a size class.

-,-,TRBV5-1,TRBJ2-7,11,TGCGCCAGCAGCTTGGACTCCGAGCAGTACTTC,CASSLDSEQYF
TRBD2,-,TRBV5-4,TRBJ2-1,16,TGTGCCAGCAGCGGCGGACTAGCCGAGAACTACAATGAGCAGTTCTTC,CASSGGLAENYNEQFF
-,-,TRBV5-1,TRBJ2-5,15,TGCGCCAGCAGCTTGGGGCTAGTGATACGCGAGACCCAGTACTTC,CASSLGLVIRETQYF
TRBD2,-,TRBV19,TRBJ2-5,19,TGTGCCAGTAGTTTCGGACAGAAACGGGGACTAGCGGGAGATGAGACCCAGTACTTC,CASSFGQKRGLAGDETQYF
-,-,TRBV10-1,TRBJ1-3,15,TGCGCCAGCAGTGAGCGGGAGAGCTCTGGAAACACCATATATTTT,CASSERESSGNTIYF
TRBD1,-,TRBV5-4,TRBJ1-6,14,TGTGCCAGCAGCCCCGGGACAGGGAATTCACCCCTCCACTTT,CASSPGTGNSPLHF
TRBD1,-,TRBV5-4,TRBJ1-2,15,TGTGCCAGCAGCCCGTGGACAGGGATGAGGAATGGCTACACCTTC,CASSPWTGMRNGYTF
TRBD1,-,TRBV2,TRBJ2-5,13,TGTGCCAGCAGGGGGGACAGGGGTAAGACCCAGTACTTC,CASRGDRGKTQYF
TRBD2,few,TRBV5-4,TRBJ2-3,16,TGTGCCAGCAGGGAGGGACTAGCGGGTAGCACAGATACGCAGTATTTT,CASREGLAGSTDTQYF
TRBD2,-,TRBV12-3/TRBV12-4,TRBJ2-1,13,TGTGCCAGCAGTTTAGAAGCGGGAGGGCCCCAGTTCTTC,CASSLEAGGPQFF
-,once,TRBV2,TRBJ2-7,14,TGTGCCAGCCTAGGGGATTCGGGGACTCGCGAGCAGTACTTC,CASLGDSGTREQYF
-,-,TRBV5-1,TRBJ2-3,13,TGCGCCAGCAGCACCGACAGATCAGATACGCAGTATTTT,CASSTDRSDTQYF
-,few,TRBV13,TRBJ2-4,14,TGTGCCAGCAGCTTGTCTACCCGCGGGAACATTCAGTACTTC,CASSLSTRGNIQYF
TRBD1,-,TRBV12-3/TRBV12-4,TRBJ2-3,13,TGTGCCAGCAGAGAGACAGGGGCAGATACGCAGTATTTT,CASRETGADTQYF
TRBD1,-,TRBV27,TRBJ2-7,16,TGTGCCAGCAGTACTGGGACAGGGGGTCTCTCCTACGAGCAGTACTTC,CASSTGTGGLSYEQYF
TRBD1,-,TRBV15,TRBJ2-3,15,TGTGCCACCAGCAGCCGGGACAGGGTGCCAGATACGCAGTATTTT,CATSSRDRVPDTQYF
TRBD1,few,TRBV27,TRBJ2-1,14,TGTGCCAGCAGTCTAGACAGGGGCTACAATGAGCAGTTCTTC,CASSLDRGYNEQFF
-,few,TRBV5-1,TRBJ2-2,14,TGCGCCAGCAGCTTTACATTGAACACCGGGGAGCTGTTTTTT,CASSFTLNTGELFF